This T cell receptor beta chain is from a study of blood T cells in healthy people across ages. The study's findings and limits: Naive T cell percentage showed a strong correlation with the diversity of TCR beta. As age increased, TCR beta diversity per million T cells fell in a roughly linear fashion.

Comment on this clonotype: Its antigen is unknown.

With a J-beta primer mix and a sample-barcoded 5' primer, a second PCR ran about 6 to 11 cycles. At least 2.5 million CDR3-containing paired-end reads were obtained per sample. One entry per CDR3 protein results from TCRdb running MiXCR on the 5' RACE reads. This table holds approximately 800,000 distinct CDR3 sequences, about 47% found once. Sequencing input: blood. This sequence originates from an elderly man in good health.

CDR3 residues: CASSLRIREEETQYF. The CDR3 DNA sequence: TGTGCCAGCAGCTTAAGGATAAGGGAGGAAGAGACCCAGTACTTC. The chain recombines TRBV7-6 with TRBJ2-4, with D possibly TRBD2 on 6 matching bases. The DNA matches TRBJ2-5 better at its end, which makes the J call doubtful. The CDR3 totals 15 residues. The V gene's germline CDR1 is SGHVS and CDR2 FNYEAQ.